This record covers a single T cell receptor beta chain. This sample is part of a study of shared clonotypes between healthy human individuals. Only in-frame clones appear in the TCRdb table, and some are missing; sequencing was by immunoSEQ multiplex PCR. The data contain roughly 400,000 clones, 96% of them singletons. Per the germline V gene, CDR1 is SGHTA and CDR2 is FQGTGA. J gave up 8 bases and V 2 bases, and 3 bases lay outside the gene matches. The CDR3 sequence is 13 residues long. V and J are TRBV7-3 and TRBJ2-1; 7 positions agree with TRBD2. Sequencing was carried out using memory CD8+ T cells sorted from blood. Documented subset: CD45RO+ cells pooled with CCR7-negative TemRA cells. This TCR was sampled from a man under 40 in good health. CDR3 protein: CASSLAGRDEQFF. Written as DNA, the CDR3 is TGTGCCAGCAGCTTAGCAGGGAGGGATGAGCAGTTCTTC. The full variable domain, in which reference TRBV7-3 and TRBJ2-1 provide the parts outside the CDR3, is GAGVSQTPSNKVTEKGKYVELRCDPISGHTALYWYRQSLGQGPEFLIYFQGTGAADDSGLPNDRFFAVRPEGSVSTLKIQRTERGDSAVYLCASSLAGRDEQFFGPGTRLTVL.